The table lists the clone carrying this TCR beta chain with a few counts. Its antigen is not known. This sample is part of a study of beta chain features in type 1 diabetes. Study findings and constraints: In all four CD4+ subsets, TCRB CDR3 length was significantly, moderately reduced in type 1 diabetes.

This CDR3 contains 14 residues. Germline V CDR1 and CDR2: MNHEY, SMNVEV (reference sequence). Deletions cut 2 bases from V and 3 bases from J, with 11 bases between. Expressed TCRB transcripts were sequenced, since all the RNA that had been isolated was reverse transcribed. Assay: immunoSEQ multiplex PCR; the TCRdb copy retains only in-frame clones and omits some. The table lists about 270,000 clones, 14% of them singletons. The V and J genes are TRBV27 and TRBJ2-7; D remains unclear. Sequenced: naive CD4+ T cells from blood. This receptor was identified in a man aged 25 to 45 with type 1 diabetes. In DNA, the CDR3 is TGTGCCAGCAGTTTAATGGGCAATCTCTACGAGCAGTACTTC. The encoded protein is CASSLMGNLYEQYF.